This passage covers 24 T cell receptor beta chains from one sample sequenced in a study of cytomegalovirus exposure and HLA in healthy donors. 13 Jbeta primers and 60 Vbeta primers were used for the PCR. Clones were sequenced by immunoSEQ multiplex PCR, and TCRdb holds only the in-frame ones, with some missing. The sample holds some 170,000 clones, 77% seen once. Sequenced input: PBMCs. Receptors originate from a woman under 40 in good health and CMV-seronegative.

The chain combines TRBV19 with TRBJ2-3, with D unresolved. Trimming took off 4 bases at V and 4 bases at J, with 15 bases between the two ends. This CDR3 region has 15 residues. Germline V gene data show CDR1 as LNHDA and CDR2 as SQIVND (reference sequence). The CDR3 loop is CASSTVHLNADTQYF. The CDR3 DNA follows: TGTGCCAGTAGTACCGTTCACTTAAACGCAGATACGCAGTATTTT.

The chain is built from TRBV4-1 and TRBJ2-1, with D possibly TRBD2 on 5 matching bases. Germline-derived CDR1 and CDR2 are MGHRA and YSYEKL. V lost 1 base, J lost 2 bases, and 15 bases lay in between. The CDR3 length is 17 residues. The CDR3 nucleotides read TGCGCCAGCAGCCAAGTACGAGGGAGTGGGACCTACAATGAGCAGTTCTTC. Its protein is CASSQVRGSGTYNEQFF.

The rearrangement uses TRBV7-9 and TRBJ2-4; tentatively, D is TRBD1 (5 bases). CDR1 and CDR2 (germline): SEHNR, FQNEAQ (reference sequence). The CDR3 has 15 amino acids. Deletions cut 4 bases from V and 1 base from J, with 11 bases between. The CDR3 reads CASSSPQGAKNIQYF. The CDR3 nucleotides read TGTGCCAGCAGCTCCCCCCAGGGCGCCAAAAACATTCAGTACTTC.

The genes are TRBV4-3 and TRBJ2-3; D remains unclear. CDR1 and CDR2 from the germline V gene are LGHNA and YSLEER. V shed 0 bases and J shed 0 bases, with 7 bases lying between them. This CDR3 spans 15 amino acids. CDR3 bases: TGCGCCAGCAGCCAAGATCAGGCTAGCACAGATACGCAGTATTTT. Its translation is CASSQDQASTDTQYF.

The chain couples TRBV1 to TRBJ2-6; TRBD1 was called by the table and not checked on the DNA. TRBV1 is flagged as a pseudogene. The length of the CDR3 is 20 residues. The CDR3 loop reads CTSSQVGPYTPGVRANVLTF. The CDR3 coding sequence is TGCACCAGCAGCCAAGTGGGACCCTACACACCAGGGGTTCGAGCCAACGTCCTGACTTTC.

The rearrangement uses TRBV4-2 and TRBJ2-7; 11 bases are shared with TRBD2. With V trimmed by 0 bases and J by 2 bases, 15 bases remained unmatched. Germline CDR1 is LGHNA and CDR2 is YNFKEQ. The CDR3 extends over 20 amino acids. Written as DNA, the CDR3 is TGTGCCAGCAGCCAAGATGGGCTAGCGGGAGGTCCGGTCCTGACCTACGAGCAGTACTTC. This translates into CASSQDGLAGGPVLTYEQYF.

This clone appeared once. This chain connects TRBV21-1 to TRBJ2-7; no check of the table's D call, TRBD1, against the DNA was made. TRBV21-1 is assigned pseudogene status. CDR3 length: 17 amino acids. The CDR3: CASICVGGQGISYEQYF. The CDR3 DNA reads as TGTGCCAGCATATGCGTGGGGGGACAGGGCATCTCCTACGAGCAGTACTTC.

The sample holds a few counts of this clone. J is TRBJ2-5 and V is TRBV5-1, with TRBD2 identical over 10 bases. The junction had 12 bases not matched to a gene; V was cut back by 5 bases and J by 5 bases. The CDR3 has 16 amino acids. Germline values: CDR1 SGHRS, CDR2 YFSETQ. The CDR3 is CASRRTSGLMGETQYF. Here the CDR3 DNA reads TGCGCCAGCAGACGGACTAGCGGCCTTATGGGGGAGACCCAGTACTTC.

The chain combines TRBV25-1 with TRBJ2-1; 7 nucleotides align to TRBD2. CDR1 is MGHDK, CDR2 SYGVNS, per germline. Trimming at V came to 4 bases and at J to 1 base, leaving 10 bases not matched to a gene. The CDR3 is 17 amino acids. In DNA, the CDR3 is TGTGCCAGCAGTGCCTATACTGGACTAGTTTCCTACAATGAGCAGTTCTTC. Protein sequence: CASSAYTGLVSYNEQFF.

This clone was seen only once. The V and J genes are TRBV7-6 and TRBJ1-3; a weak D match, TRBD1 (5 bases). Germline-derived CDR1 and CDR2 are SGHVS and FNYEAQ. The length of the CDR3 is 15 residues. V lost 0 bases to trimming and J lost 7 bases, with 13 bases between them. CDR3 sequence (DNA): TGTGCCAGCAGCTTAGCGCGGCAGGGATGGAACACCATATATTTT. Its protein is CASSLARQGWNTIYF.

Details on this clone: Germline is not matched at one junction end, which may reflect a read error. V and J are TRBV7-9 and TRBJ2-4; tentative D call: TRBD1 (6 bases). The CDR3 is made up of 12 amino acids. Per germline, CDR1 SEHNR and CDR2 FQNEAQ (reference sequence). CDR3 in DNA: TGTTCCAGCAGCTCGACAGGAAACATTCAGTACTTC. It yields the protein CSSSSTGNIQYF.

In DNA form, the CDR3 reads TGTGCCAGCAGCTTGGGGAGATCTAGCACAGATACGCAGTATTTT. This sequence encodes CASSLGRSSTDTQYF. The rearrangement links TRBV5-4 to TRBJ2-3; D is ambiguous. Trimming cost V 0 bases and J 0 bases, with 8 bases left between them. Germline V CDR1 and CDR2: SGHNT, YYREEE (reference sequence). CDR3 length: 15 residues. Variable domain in full (rest from reference TRBV5-4 and TRBJ2-3): ETGVTQSPTHLIKTRGQQVTLRCSSQSGHNTVSWYQQALGQGPQFIFQYYREEENGRGNFPPRFSGLQFPNYSSELNVNALELDDSALYLCASSLGRSSTDTQYFGPGTRLTVL.

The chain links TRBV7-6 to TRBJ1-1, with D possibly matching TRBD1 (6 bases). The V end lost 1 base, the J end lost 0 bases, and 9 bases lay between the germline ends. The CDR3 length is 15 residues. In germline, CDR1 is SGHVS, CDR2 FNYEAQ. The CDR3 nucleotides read TGTGCCAGCAGCTTAGGTACAGGGTTGAACACTGAAGCTTTCTTT. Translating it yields CASSLGTGLNTEAFF.

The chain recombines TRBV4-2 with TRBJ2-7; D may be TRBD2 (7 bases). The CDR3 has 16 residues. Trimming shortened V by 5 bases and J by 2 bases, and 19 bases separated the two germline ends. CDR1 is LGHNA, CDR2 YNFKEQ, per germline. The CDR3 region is CASSLESSGGAYEQYF. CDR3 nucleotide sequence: TGTGCCAGCAGCTTGGAATCTTCGGGGGGCGCCTACGAGCAGTACTTC.

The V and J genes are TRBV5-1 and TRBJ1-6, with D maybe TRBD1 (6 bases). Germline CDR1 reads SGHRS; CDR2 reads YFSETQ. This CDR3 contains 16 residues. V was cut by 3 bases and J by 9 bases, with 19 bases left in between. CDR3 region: CASSSEGDRSISPLHF. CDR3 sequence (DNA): TGCGCCAGCAGCTCTGAAGGTGACAGGTCGATTTCACCCCTCCACTTT.

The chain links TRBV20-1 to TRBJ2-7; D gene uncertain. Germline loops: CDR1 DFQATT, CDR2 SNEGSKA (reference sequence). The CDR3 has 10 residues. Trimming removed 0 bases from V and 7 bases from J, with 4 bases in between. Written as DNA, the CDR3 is TGCAGTGCTAGAGAAGCGGAGCAGTACTTC. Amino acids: CSAREAEQYF.

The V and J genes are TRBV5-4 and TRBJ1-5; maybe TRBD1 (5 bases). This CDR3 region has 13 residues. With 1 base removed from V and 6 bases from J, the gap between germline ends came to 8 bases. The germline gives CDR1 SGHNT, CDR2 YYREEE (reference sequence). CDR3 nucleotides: TGTGCCAGCAGCTTGTCAGGGTCTCAGCCCCAGCATTTT. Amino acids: CASSLSGSQPQHF.

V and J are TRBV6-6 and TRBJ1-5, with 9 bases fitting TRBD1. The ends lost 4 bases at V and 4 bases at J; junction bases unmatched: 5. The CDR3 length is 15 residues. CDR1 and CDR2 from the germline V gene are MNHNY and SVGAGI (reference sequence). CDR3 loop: CASSSGTGINQPQHF. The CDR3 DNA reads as TGTGCCAGCAGTTCCGGGACAGGGATTAATCAGCCCCAGCATTTT.

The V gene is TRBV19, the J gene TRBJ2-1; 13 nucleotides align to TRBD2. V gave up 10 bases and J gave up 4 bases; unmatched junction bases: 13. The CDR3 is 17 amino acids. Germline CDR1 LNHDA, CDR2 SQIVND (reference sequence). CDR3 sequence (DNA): TGTGCCACTCGACCGGGACTAGCGGGGAGGATTTACAATGAGCAGTTCTTC. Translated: CATRPGLAGRIYNEQFF. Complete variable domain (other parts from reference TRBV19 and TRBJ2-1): DGGITQSPKYLFRKEGQNVTLSCEQNLNHDAMYWYRQDPGQGLRLIYYSQIVNDFQKGDIAEGYSVSREKKESFPLTVTSAQKNPTAFYLCATRPGLAGRIYNEQFFGPGTRLTVL.

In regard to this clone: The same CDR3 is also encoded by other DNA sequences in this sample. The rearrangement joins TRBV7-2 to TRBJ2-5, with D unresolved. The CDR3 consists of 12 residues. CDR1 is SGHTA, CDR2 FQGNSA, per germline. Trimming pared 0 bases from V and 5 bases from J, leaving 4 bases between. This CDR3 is CASSLARETQYF. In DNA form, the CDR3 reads TGTGCCAGCAGCTTAGCTCGGGAGACCCAGTACTTC.

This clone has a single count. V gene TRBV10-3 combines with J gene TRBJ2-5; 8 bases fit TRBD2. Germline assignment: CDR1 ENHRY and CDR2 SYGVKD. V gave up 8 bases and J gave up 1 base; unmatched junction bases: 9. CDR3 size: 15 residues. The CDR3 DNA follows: TGTGCCATCCGCGCGGGGGGATCTACCCAAGAGACCCAGTACTTC. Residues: CAIRAGGSTQETQYF.

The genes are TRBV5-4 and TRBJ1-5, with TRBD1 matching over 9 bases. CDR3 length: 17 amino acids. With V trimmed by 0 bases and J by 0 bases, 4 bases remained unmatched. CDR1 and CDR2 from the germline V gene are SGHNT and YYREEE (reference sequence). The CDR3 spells CASSLDGTGSSNQPQHF. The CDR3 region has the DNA TGTGCCAGCAGCTTGGACGGGACAGGGAGTAGCAATCAGCCCCAGCATTTT. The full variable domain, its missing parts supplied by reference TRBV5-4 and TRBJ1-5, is ETGVTQSPTHLIKTRGQQVTLRCSSQSGHNTVSWYQQALGQGPQFIFQYYREEENGRGNFPPRFSGLQFPNYSSELNVNALELDDSALYLCASSLDGTGSSNQPQHFGDGTRLSIL.

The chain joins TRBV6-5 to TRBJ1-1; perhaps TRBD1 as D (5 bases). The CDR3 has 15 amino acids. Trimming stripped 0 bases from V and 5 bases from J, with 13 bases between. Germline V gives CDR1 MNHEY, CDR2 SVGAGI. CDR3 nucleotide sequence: TGTGCCAGCAGTTACTCGGAAGGGGCGGCGACTGAAGCTTTCTTT. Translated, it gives CASSYSEGAATEAFF.

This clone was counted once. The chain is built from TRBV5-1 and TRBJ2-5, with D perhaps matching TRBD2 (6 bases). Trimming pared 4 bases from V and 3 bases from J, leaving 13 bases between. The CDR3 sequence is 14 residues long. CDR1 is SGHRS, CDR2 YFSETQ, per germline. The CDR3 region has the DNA TGCGCCAGCAGCGGGGTTGCGGGAAAAGAGACCCAGTACTTC. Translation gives CASSGVAGKETQYF. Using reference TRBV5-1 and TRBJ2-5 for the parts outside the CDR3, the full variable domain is KAGVTQTPRYLIKTRGQQVTLSCSPISGHRSVSWYQQTPGQGLQFLFEYFSETQRNKGNFPGRFSGRQFSNSRSEMNVSTLELGDSALYLCASSGVAGKETQYFGPGTRLLVL.